This TCR beta chain was recorded in a study of T cells in localized non-small cell lung cancer. The CDR3 length is 16 residues. Germline CDR1 and CDR2: SGHDT and YYEEEE. V shed 6 bases and J 3 bases; nucleotides not matched to a gene: 12. TCRdb keeps only in-frame clones here, not all; method: immunoSEQ multiplex PCR. The sample yields some 49,000 clones, about 86% seen once. The chain recombines TRBV5-6 with TRBJ2-7; TRBD2 agrees at 10 bases. This clonotype was obtained from a man aged 40 to 70 with stage III lung adenocarcinoma. Material: peripheral blood mononuclear cells, obtained before any cancer treatment. As DNA, the CDR3 is TGTGCCAGCACCGAAGCGGGGGGGCCTAAAAACTACGAGCAGTACTTC. Protein: CASTEAGGPKNYEQYF.